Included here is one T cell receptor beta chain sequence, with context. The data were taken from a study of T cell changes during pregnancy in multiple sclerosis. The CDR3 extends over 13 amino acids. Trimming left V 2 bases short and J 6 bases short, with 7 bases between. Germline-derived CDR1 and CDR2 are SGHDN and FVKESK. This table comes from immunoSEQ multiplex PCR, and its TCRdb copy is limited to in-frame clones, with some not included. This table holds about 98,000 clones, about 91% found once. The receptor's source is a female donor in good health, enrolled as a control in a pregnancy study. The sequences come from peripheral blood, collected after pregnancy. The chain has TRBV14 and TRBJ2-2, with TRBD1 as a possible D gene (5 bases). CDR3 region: CASSQLGPGELFF. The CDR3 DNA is TGTGCCAGCAGCCAATTGGGGCCCGGGGAGCTGTTTTTT.